This section outlines one T cell receptor beta chain sequence together with its context. This entry belongs to a study of blood T cell repertoires in COVID-19. At the level of the study: T cells, B-cell-depleted T cells, or PBMCs provided the cDNA or gDNA that served as material.

In the source study's methods: Estimates of nucleated cell counts were drawn from the amplification of reference gene primers. Produced via immunoSEQ multiplex PCR; TCRdb's table is partial and in-frame only. That table gives V, J and clone size, and the DNA gave D and trimming. The table shows about 240,000 clones, with 80% to 85% occurring only once. Patients from Seattle were sampled longitudinally, starting during active infection. The germline V and J ends were trimmed by 2 bases and 8 bases, with 13 bases remaining between them. The CDR3 spans 14 residues. Looked up from germline, CDR1 is MNHNS and CDR2 is SASEGT.

Sequenced sample: peripheral blood. The receptor's source is an elderly woman with COVID-19, enrolled during active disease. The chain is built from TRBV6-1 and TRBJ2-1, with D possibly matching TRBD1 (5 bases). CDR3 in amino acids: CASSELGRADEQFF. The CDR3 DNA is TGTGCCAGCAGTGAATTGGGCAGGGCGGATGAGCAGTTCTTC.